Shown below are 6 T cell receptor beta chains from a single sample sequenced in a study of blood T cell repertoires in COVID-19. Measured with immunoSEQ multiplex PCR; TCRdb has only the in-frame clones, and not every one. The sample has about 47,000 clones; approximately 70% are singletons. Input material: peripheral blood. These receptors were taken from a man older than 75 with acute or convalescent COVID-19.

This chain joins TRBV12-3 or TRBV12-4 and TRBJ1-1; D remains ambiguous. This CDR3 has 12 residues. With 5 bases removed from V and 10 bases from J, the gap between germline ends came to 14 bases. The CDR3 nucleotides are TGTGCCAGCAGTCTAGATTATCGGGGAGCTTTCTTT. Protein sequence: CASSLDYRGAFF.

V and J are TRBV18 and TRBJ2-3; weak D call: TRBD1 (6 bases). V shed 6 bases and J shed 3 bases, with 19 bases lying between them. The CDR3 is 16 residues long. Germline CDR1 and CDR2: KGHSH and LQKENI. CDR3 region: CASSLQGDAQTDTQYF. The DNA of the CDR3 is TGTGCCAGCTCGCTACAGGGTGACGCGCAAACAGATACGCAGTATTTT.

This sequence joins TRBV18 and TRBJ1-2; maybe TRBD1 (6 bases). CDR1 is KGHSH, CDR2 LQKENI, per germline. This CDR3 has 15 residues. Trimming took off 6 bases at V and 2 bases at J, with 16 bases between the two ends. The CDR3 DNA sequence: TGTGCCAGCTCCCTAACCGCCCAGGGGAACTATGGCTACACCTTC. It codes for CASSLTAQGNYGYTF.

This sequence joins TRBV5-6 and TRBJ1-1, with 12 bases fitting TRBD1. V lost 0 bases to trimming and J lost 5 bases; unmatched junction nucleotides: 11. Germline lookup yields CDR1 SGHDT and CDR2 YYEEEE. This CDR3 is 18 amino acids long. The CDR3 coding sequence is TGTGCCAGCAGCTTGGCCGGAGGGGACAGGGGGCTGGTAACTGAAGCTTTCTTT. Translated: CASSLAGGDRGLVTEAFF.

A few counts support this clone. J is TRBJ2-3 and V is TRBV11-3; TRBD1 aligns across 12 bases. Germline assignment: CDR1 SGHNT and CDR2 YENEEA. V shed 4 bases, J shed 5 bases, and the junction held 7 bases outside the gene matches. This CDR3 has 16 amino acids. The CDR3 here is CASSSLGTGGQDTQYF. The CDR3 DNA reads as TGTGCCAGCAGCTCCCTCGGGACAGGGGGCCAAGATACGCAGTATTTT.

The J gene is TRBJ2-2, the V gene TRBV7-2; TRBD2 matches 10 bases. The CDR3 contains 18 residues. Germline V gene lookup returns CDR1 SGHTA and CDR2 FQGNSA. Losses at the gene ends were 5 bases for V and 2 bases for J; bases not matched to a gene: 11. Here the CDR3 DNA reads TGTGCCAGCAGCCAGGGGGGCGTAGCGGGAGGCAACACCGGGGAGCTGTTTTTT. Translating gives CASSQGGVAGGNTGELFF.